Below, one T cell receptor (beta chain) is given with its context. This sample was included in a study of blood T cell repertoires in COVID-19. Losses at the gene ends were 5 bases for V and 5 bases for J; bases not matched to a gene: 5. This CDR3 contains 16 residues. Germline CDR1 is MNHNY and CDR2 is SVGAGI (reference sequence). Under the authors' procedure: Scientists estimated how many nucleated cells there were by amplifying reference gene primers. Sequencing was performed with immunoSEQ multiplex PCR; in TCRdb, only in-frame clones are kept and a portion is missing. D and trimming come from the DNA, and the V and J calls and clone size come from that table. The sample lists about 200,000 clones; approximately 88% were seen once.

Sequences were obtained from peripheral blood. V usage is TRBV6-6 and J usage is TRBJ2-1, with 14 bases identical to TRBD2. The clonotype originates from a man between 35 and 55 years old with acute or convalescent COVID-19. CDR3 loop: CASSGLAGGGDNEQFF. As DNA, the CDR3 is TGTGCCAGCAGTGGACTAGCGGGAGGAGGCGACAATGAGCAGTTCTTC.